These 30 T cell receptor beta chains were all obtained from the same sample, sequenced in a study of tumor-infiltrating lymphocytes in localized non-small cell lung cancer. Data came from immunoSEQ multiplex PCR; TCRdb stores just in-frame clones and leaves some out. The sample has 13,000 to 15,000 clones, approximately 71% seen once. The specimen sequenced was uninvolved lung tissue not adjacent to the tumor. The receptor source for this set is a human donor with non-small cell lung cancer.

The chain recombines TRBV5-1 with TRBJ2-2; TRBD2 aligns across 13 bases. The CDR3 runs to 19 residues. With 4 bases clipped from V and 0 bases from J, the junction kept 9 bases outside the gene matches. CDR1 is SGHRS, CDR2 YFSETQ, per germline. The CDR3 sequence is CASSIGLAGDLANTGELFF. CDR3 nucleotides: TGCGCCAGCAGCATCGGACTAGCGGGGGACCTCGCGAACACCGGGGAGCTGTTTTTT.

This chain connects TRBV5-6 to TRBJ1-1, with D perhaps TRBD1 (5 bases). CDR1 and CDR2 from the germline V gene are SGHDT and YYEEEE. This CDR3 contains 15 residues. The V end lost 4 bases, the J end lost 6 bases, and 19 bases lay between the germline ends. CDR3 bases: TGTGCCAGCAGCGGCCAGGCCGAGATGGGGCCTGAAGCTTTCTTT. Its translation is CASSGQAEMGPEAFF.

The J gene is TRBJ1-4, the V gene TRBV25-1; 7 bases align to TRBD1. This CDR3 region has 15 residues. Unmatched junction bases numbered 11, after V lost 2 bases and J lost 11 bases. Looked up from germline, CDR1 is MGHDK and CDR2 is SYGVNS. For the CDR3, the DNA is TGTGCCAGCAGTGAAGATCTGACAGGGACCGTGAAACTGTTTTTT. Translation: CASSEDLTGTVKLFF.

This chain connects TRBV7-6 to TRBJ2-5, with D perhaps TRBD2 (6 bases). Trimming took 5 bases from V and 5 from J, leaving 12 bases between them. Germline loops: CDR1 SGHVS, CDR2 FNYEAQ. The CDR3 is made up of 13 amino acids. In DNA form, the CDR3 reads TGTGCCAGCAGCCCCTCGGGGAGGGAGACCCAGTACTTC. It encodes CASSPSGRETQYF.

This clone was seen once. The V and J genes are TRBV6-1 and TRBJ1-1; D remains ambiguous. The length of the CDR3 is 12 residues. Germline V gene sequence: CDR1 MNHNS, CDR2 SASEGT. The V gene lost 6 bases and the J gene lost 7 bases, with 12 bases spanning the gap. CDR3 in DNA: TGTGCCAGCAGCCCGCGGGTGGGTGAAGCTTTCTTT. Translating it yields CASSPRVGEAFF.

The V and J genes are TRBV29-1 and TRBJ2-1; 13 bases are a match to TRBD2. Trimming removed 5 bases from V and 9 bases from J; junction bases left unmatched: 13. This CDR3 region has 16 residues. In germline, CDR1 is SQVTM, CDR2 ANQGSEA. Here the CDR3 reads CSVPRTSGSARGEQFF. CDR3 DNA: TGCAGCGTTCCCAGGACTAGCGGGAGTGCCCGGGGTGAGCAGTTCTTC.

The chain uses TRBV9 and TRBJ2-1; 7 bases align to TRBD1. V dropped 5 bases and J dropped 9; count of bases not matched to a gene: 8. CDR3 size: 13 residues. The germline CDR1 and CDR2 sequences are SGDLS and YYNGEE. The CDR3 region is CASSATGWGEQFF. Written as DNA, the CDR3 is TGTGCCAGCAGTGCGACAGGGTGGGGTGAGCAGTTCTTC.

This clone was observed a single time. The chain uses TRBV29-1 and TRBJ1-3; D remains unclear. The V and J ends lost 7 bases and 0 bases respectively, with 13 bases between them. The CDR3 is made up of 14 amino acids. Germline CDR1 is SQVTM and CDR2 is ANQGSEA. CDR3 region: CSAGRHGSGNTIYF. Here the CDR3 DNA reads TGCAGCGCGGGGAGGCACGGCTCTGGAAACACCATATATTTT.

The chain uses TRBV19 and TRBJ1-1, with TRBD1 matching 7 bases. V lost 2 bases and J lost 6; bases outside the gene matches: 12. The germline gives CDR1 LNHDA, CDR2 SQIVND (reference sequence). CDR3 size: 16 residues. The CDR3, as DNA: TGTGCCAGTAGTATACGGTCAGGGGGGCCCAAAGCTGAAGCTTTCTTT. It specifies CASSIRSGGPKAEAFF.

This clone was recorded only once. V is TRBV2 and J is TRBJ2-1; weak D call: TRBD1 (5 bases). The CDR3 is made up of 13 amino acids. V was pared by 4 bases and J by 5 bases, with 9 bases between. CDR1 SNHLY and CDR2 FYNNEI come from the germline V gene. CDR3 DNA: TGTGCCAGCAGTGCCGACAGAGACAATGAGCAGTTCTTC. It translates to CASSADRDNEQFF. Complete variable domain (other parts from reference TRBV2 and TRBJ2-1): EPEVTQTPSHQVTQMGQEVILRCVPISNHLYFYWYRQILGQKVEFLVSFYNNEISEKSEIFDDQFSVERPDGSNFTLKIRSTKLEDSAMYFCASSADRDNEQFFGPGTRLTVL.

The genes are TRBV19 and TRBJ1-5, with 10 bases that match TRBD1. The V gene end was trimmed by 8 bases and the J gene end by 2 bases; junction bases not matched to a gene: 3. The length of the CDR3 is 14 residues. CDR1 is LNHDA, CDR2 SQIVND, per germline (reference sequence). The CDR3 coding sequence is TGTGCCAGTTCCGGGACAGGGGGCAATCAGCCCCAGCATTTT. It is translated as CASSGTGGNQPQHF.

The chain recombines TRBV2 with TRBJ2-5; 8 nucleotides line up with TRBD1. V shed 8 bases and J 4 bases; nucleotides not matched to a gene: 3. This CDR3 region has 12 residues. Per germline, CDR1 SNHLY and CDR2 FYNNEI. The CDR3 is CASEGTGETQYF. The CDR3 DNA reads as TGTGCCAGCGAGGGGACAGGAGAGACCCAGTACTTC.

The V and J genes are TRBV13 and TRBJ1-1; the D is unclear. Germline lookup yields CDR1 PRHDT and CDR2 FYEKMQ (reference sequence). V was cut by 2 bases and J by 1 base, with 5 bases left in between. There are 13 residues in the CDR3. As DNA, the CDR3 is TGTGCCAGCAGCTTACCGGAGAACACTGAAGCTTTCTTT. It encodes CASSLPENTEAFF.

The chain combines TRBV5-6 with TRBJ2-7, with TRBD1 matching 7 bases. Germline V gene sequence: CDR1 SGHDT, CDR2 YYEEEE. This CDR3 is 13 amino acids long. The V and J ends lost 1 base and 7 bases, in that order; junction bases with no gene match: 5. Here the CDR3 DNA reads TGTGCCAGCAGCTTGAGGGACAGTAGGGAGCAGTACTTC. It yields the protein CASSLRDSREQYF.

V usage is TRBV6-1 and J usage is TRBJ1-5; D is unclear. Germline lookup yields CDR1 MNHNS and CDR2 SASEGT. V was shortened by 2 bases and J by 9 bases, with 14 bases between the two germline ends. This CDR3 region has 14 residues. The CDR3 here is CASSEYMGFRPQHF. Written as DNA, the CDR3 is TGTGCCAGCAGTGAATATATGGGTTTTCGGCCCCAGCATTTT.

The chain is built from TRBV9 and TRBJ2-3; 9 bases match TRBD2. This CDR3 has 17 residues. Trimming took 3 bases from V and 7 from J; bases not matched to a gene: 15. CDR1 is SGDLS, CDR2 YYNGEE, per germline. CDR3 DNA sequence: TGTGCCAGCAGCGCACGCTCCTCAGCGGGAGGTTCGCATACGCAGTATTTT. This encodes CASSARSSAGGSHTQYF.

This clone was counted once. The J gene is TRBJ1-2, the V gene TRBV30, with TRBD1 matching over 7 bases. The CDR3 is 13 amino acids. Trimming took 2 bases from V and 4 from J; bases not matched to a gene: 4. Germline loops: CDR1 GTSNPN, CDR2 SVGIG (reference sequence). The DNA of the CDR3 is TGTGCCTGGAGTCGACAGGGAGGCTATGGCTACACCTTC. Protein product: CAWSRQGGYGYTF. The full variable domain, completed using reference TRBV30 and TRBJ1-2, is SQTIHQWPATLVQPVGSPLSLECTVEGTSNPNLYWYRQAAGRGLQLLFYSVGIGQISSEVPQNLSASRPQDRQFILSSKKLLLSDSGFYLCAWSRQGGYGYTFGSGTRLTVV.

This sequence joins TRBV14 and TRBJ2-1; 11 bases map to TRBD1. Germline CDR1 is SGHDN and CDR2 is FVKESK. V lost 5 bases and J lost 9; bases outside the gene matches: 9. The CDR3 runs 15 residues. The CDR3: CASSANRDRGIEQFF. CDR3 bases: TGTGCCAGCAGCGCAAACCGGGACAGGGGGATTGAGCAGTTCTTC.

The chain uses TRBV5-6 and TRBJ1-5; D remains ambiguous. V was pared by 5 bases and J by 0 bases, with 9 bases between. Per germline, CDR1 SGHDT and CDR2 YYEEEE. The CDR3 runs 14 residues. CDR3 residues: CASRPRDSNQPQHF. The CDR3 nucleotides read TGTGCCAGCAGGCCGAGGGATAGCAATCAGCCCCAGCATTTT.

The rearrangement joins TRBV6-4 to TRBJ2-2; D may be TRBD1 (6 bases). This CDR3 comprises 14 residues. Germline V gene data show CDR1 as MRHNA and CDR2 as SNTAGT. V was shortened by 5 bases and J by 4 bases, with 11 bases between the two germline ends. The CDR3, as DNA: TGTGCCAGCAGTTTCGCCAGGGGCACCGGGGAGCTGTTTTTT. The encoded protein is CASSFARGTGELFF.

In its sample, this clone was seen a few times. This chain joins TRBV7-7 and TRBJ2-5; 9 nucleotides agree with TRBD1. Germline V gives CDR1 SSHAT, CDR2 FNYEAQ (reference sequence). The CDR3 totals 15 residues. J lost 4 bases, V lost 5 bases, and 8 bases had no gene match. The CDR3 region has the DNA TGTGCCAGCAGCCCGGGACAGGGACCGGCAGAGACCCAGTACTTC. This codes for CASSPGQGPAETQYF.

The chain uses TRBV7-9 and TRBJ2-7; tentatively, D is TRBD2 (5 bases). V shed 6 bases and J shed 1 base, with 13 bases lying between them. The length of the CDR3 is 14 residues. Germline CDR1 SEHNR, CDR2 FQNEAQ (reference sequence). This CDR3 reads CASRPGIESYEQYF. DNA for the CDR3: TGTGCCAGCAGACCCGGGATCGAATCCTACGAGCAGTACTTC.

The rearrangement links TRBV5-1 to TRBJ1-2; no reliable D call. CDR1 SGHRS and CDR2 YFSETQ come from the germline V gene. The V end lost 4 bases, the J end lost 8 bases, and 12 bases lay between the germline ends. The CDR3 consists of 12 residues. CDR3 DNA sequence: TGCGCCAGCAGCCCCGACCGGGTGGGCTACACCTTC. Translation: CASSPDRVGYTF.

This clone was counted only a few times. The chain couples TRBV12-5 to TRBJ2-1, with 10 bases aligning to TRBD1. The CDR3 has 18 residues. V lost 2 bases, J lost 4 bases, and 11 bases stayed unmatched. Germline values: CDR1 LGHNT, CDR2 FRNRAP. CDR3 sequence (DNA): TGTGCTAGTGGTTTGCCTCTCCACGGGACAGGGGAGTACAATGAGCAGTTCTTC. It specifies CASGLPLHGTGEYNEQFF.

J is TRBJ2-5 and V is TRBV6-5; 7 positions agree with TRBD2. V dropped 6 bases and J dropped 0; count of bases not matched to a gene: 7. CDR3 size: 15 residues. The germline CDR1 and CDR2 sequences are MNHEY and SVGAGI. The CDR3 loop reads CASSRTSAYQETQYF. The CDR3 region has the DNA TGTGCCAGCAGCCGTACTAGCGCGTACCAAGAGACCCAGTACTTC.

The rearrangement uses TRBV14 and TRBJ1-5, with 8 positions matching TRBD1. Germline V lookup: CDR1 SGHDN, CDR2 FVKESK. J lost 3 bases, V lost 5 bases, and 6 bases had no gene match. CDR3 length equals 15 residues. As DNA, the CDR3 is TGTGCCAGCAGCTCCGGGACAGGCTACAATCAGCCCCAGCATTTT. Amino acids: CASSSGTGYNQPQHF.

Only a few counts were recorded for this clone. CDR3 in amino acids: CASKSSGSNTGELFF. CDR3 in DNA: TGTGCCTCCAAATCCAGCGGGAGTAACACCGGGGAGCTGTTTTTT. J is TRBJ2-2 and V is TRBV28, with 8 bases matching TRBD2. With V trimmed by 11 bases and J by 2 bases, 10 bases remained unmatched. The CDR3 has 15 residues. CDR1 is MDHEN, CDR2 SYDVKM, per germline.

The chain is built from TRBV30 and TRBJ1-1; possible D gene TRBD1, 6 bases. Germline V gene sequence: CDR1 GTSNPN, CDR2 SVGIG (reference sequence). V lost 2 bases, J lost 4 bases, and 14 bases lay in between. This CDR3 has 14 residues. CDR3 bases: TGTGCCTGGAGTCAATACAGGGTTGCCACTGAAGCTTTCTTT. It yields the protein CAWSQYRVATEAFF.

The chain links TRBV7-3 to TRBJ2-1, with 8 bases identical to TRBD2. Germline CDR1 reads SGHTA; CDR2 reads FQGTGA. The CDR3 consists of 14 residues. Unmatched junction bases numbered 9, after V lost 8 bases and J lost 6 bases. For the CDR3, the DNA is TGTGCCAGCGCACCGACTAGCGCCGGCAATGAGCAGTTCTTC. Its protein is CASAPTSAGNEQFF. The full variable domain, with the rest looked up from reference TRBV7-3 and TRBJ2-1, is GAGVSQTPSNKVTEKGKYVELRCDPISGHTALYWYRQSLGQGPEFLIYFQGTGAADDSGLPNDRFFAVRPEGSVSTLKIQRTERGDSAVYLCASAPTSAGNEQFFGPGTRLTVL.

This clone showed up just a few times. The junction differs from germline at one of its ends, possibly a read error. The J gene is TRBJ2-4, the V gene TRBV5-6; TRBD2 is a possible D gene (6 bases). The CDR3 has 14 amino acids. Germline V gene sequence: CDR1 SGHDT, CDR2 YYEEEE. The CDR3 protein is CATSPAGTKNIQYF. CDR3 bases: TGTGCCACCAGCCCGGCGGGGACCAAAAACATTCAGTACTTC.